The clone carrying this T cell receptor beta chain was detected only a few times. Its antigen is not identified. Germline assignment: CDR1 SGHRS and CDR2 YFSETQ. The ends were cut back, 1 base at V and 3 bases at J, with 14 bases in the middle. The CDR3 sequence is 15 residues long. The sample belongs to a study of early T cells in non-severe SARS-CoV-2 infection. Across the whole study: Chains stayed unpaired after sequencing of bulk RNA from unsorted whole blood. Whole-study findings and limits: CD4 and private specificities were missed by VDJdb matching, which favored anti-spike CD8 responses.

Separate cDNA molecules each had unique molecular identifiers attached to them. MiXCR, run by TCRdb on the 5' RACE reads, gives a single entry per CDR3 protein. The sample yields 45,000 to 55,000 distinct CDR3 sequences, more than 9% seen once. The sample comprised whole blood. J is TRBJ2-7 and V is TRBV5-1; D gene uncertain. The sequence was obtained from an adult who was a healthcare worker with PCR-confirmed SARS-CoV-2 infection or an uninfected control (not recorded which). CDR3 sequence: CASSLLGYLHYEQYF. The DNA for the CDR3 is TGCGCCAGCAGCTTGTTGGGATACCTTCACTACGAGCAGTACTTC.